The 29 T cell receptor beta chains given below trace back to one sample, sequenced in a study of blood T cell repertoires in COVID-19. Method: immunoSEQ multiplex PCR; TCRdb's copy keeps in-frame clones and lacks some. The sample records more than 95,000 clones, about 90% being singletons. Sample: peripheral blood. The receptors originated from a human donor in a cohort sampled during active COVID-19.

The CDR3 here is CASSSGTVANEQFF. CDR3 nucleotide sequence: TGTGCCAGCAGCTCCGGGACTGTTGCCAATGAGCAGTTCTTC. This rearrangement joins TRBV7-9 to TRBJ2-1, with a possible D match to TRBD2 (6 bases). Germline V gives CDR1 SEHNR, CDR2 FQNEAQ (reference sequence). V lost 4 bases and J 6 bases, leaving 13 bases between the germline ends. This CDR3 spans 14 amino acids. Looking up the rest from reference TRBV7-9 and TRBJ2-1 gives the full variable domain: DTGVSQNPRHKITKRGQNVTFRCDPISEHNRLYWYRQTLGQGPEFLTYFQNEAQLEKSRLLSDRFSAERPKGSFSTLEIQRTEQGDSAMYLCASSSGTVANEQFFGPGTRLTVL.

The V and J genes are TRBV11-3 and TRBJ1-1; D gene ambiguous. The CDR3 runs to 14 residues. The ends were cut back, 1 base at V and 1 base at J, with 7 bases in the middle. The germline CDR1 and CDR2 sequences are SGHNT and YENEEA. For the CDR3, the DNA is TGTGCCAGCAGCTTAGGTCGGGGGAACACTGAAGCTTTCTTT. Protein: CASSLGRGNTEAFF.

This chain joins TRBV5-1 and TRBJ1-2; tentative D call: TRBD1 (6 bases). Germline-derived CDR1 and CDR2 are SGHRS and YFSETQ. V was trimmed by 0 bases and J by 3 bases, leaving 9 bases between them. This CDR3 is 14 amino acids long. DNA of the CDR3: TGCGCCAGCAGCTTGGCAGGGGTTGACTATGGCTACACCTTC. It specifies CASSLAGVDYGYTF. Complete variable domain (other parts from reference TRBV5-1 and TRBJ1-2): KAGVTQTPRYLIKTRGQQVTLSCSPISGHRSVSWYQQTPGQGLQFLFEYFSETQRNKGNFPGRFSGRQFSNSRSEMNVSTLELGDSALYLCASSLAGVDYGYTFGSGTRLTVV.

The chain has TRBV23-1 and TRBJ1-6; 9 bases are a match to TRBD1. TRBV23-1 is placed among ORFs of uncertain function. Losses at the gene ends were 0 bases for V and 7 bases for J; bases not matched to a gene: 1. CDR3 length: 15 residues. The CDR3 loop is CASSQSTGGNSPLHF. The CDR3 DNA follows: TGCGCCAGCAGTCAATCGACAGGGGGGAATTCACCCCTCCACTTT.

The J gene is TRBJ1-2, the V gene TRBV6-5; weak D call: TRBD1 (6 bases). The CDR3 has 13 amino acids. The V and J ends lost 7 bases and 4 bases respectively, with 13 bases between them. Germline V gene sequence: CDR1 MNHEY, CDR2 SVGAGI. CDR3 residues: CASTQGQIYGYTF. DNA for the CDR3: TGTGCCAGCACCCAAGGACAGATCTATGGCTACACCTTC.

The CDR3 sequence is CASSMRPGTPSYNEQFF. Here the CDR3 DNA reads TGCGCCAGCAGCATGCGACCCGGGACACCCTCCTACAATGAGCAGTTCTTC. The chain employs TRBV5-1 and TRBJ2-1, with a weak D call TRBD1 (6 bases). The CDR3 covers 17 residues. CDR1 is SGHRS and CDR2 is YFSETQ in the germline V gene. With 4 bases removed from V and 0 bases from J, the gap between germline ends came to 17 bases.

In DNA, the CDR3 is TGCGCCAGCAGTGAGTCTGAGGGGGCTTGGCTTAGATTGAACACTGAAGCTTTCTTT. It codes for CASSESEGAWLRLNTEAFF. The rearrangement links TRBV10-1 to TRBJ1-1; 7 bases line up with TRBD1. The CDR3 runs to 19 residues. Germline CDR1 and CDR2: WNHNN and SYGVQD (reference sequence). The junction had 13 bases not matched to a gene; V was cut back by 0 bases and J by 0 bases.

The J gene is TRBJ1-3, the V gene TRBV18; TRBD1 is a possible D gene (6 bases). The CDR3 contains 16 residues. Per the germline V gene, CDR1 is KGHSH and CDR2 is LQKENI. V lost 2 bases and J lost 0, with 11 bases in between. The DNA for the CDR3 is TGTGCCAGCTCACCATCGGGGGGCCTCTCTGGAAACACCATATATTTT. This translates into CASSPSGGLSGNTIYF.

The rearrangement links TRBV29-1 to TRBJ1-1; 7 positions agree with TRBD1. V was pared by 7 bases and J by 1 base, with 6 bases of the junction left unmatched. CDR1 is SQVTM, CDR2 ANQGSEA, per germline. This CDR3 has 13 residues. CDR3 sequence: CSGRTGGNTEAFF. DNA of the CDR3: TGCAGCGGGAGGACAGGCGGGAACACTGAAGCTTTCTTT.

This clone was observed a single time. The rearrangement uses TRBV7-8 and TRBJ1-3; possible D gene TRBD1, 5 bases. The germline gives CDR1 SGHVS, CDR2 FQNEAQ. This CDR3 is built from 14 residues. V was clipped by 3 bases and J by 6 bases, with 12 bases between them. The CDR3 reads CASSFQTGVNTIYF. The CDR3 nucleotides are TGTGCCAGCAGCTTCCAAACGGGGGTAAACACCATATATTTT.

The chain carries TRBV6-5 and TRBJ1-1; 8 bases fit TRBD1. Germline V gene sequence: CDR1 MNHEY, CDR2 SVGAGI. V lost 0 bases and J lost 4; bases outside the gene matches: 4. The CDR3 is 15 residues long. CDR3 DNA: TGTGCCAGCAGTTACTCGAGGACAGGGAGCACTGAAGCTTTCTTT. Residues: CASSYSRTGSTEAFF.

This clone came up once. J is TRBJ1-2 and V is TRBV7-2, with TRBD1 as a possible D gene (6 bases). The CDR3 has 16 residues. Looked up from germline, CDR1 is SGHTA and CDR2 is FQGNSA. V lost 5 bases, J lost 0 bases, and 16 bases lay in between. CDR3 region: CASSPSQGIANYGYTF. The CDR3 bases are TGTGCCAGCAGCCCTTCTCAGGGGATAGCTAACTATGGCTACACCTTC.

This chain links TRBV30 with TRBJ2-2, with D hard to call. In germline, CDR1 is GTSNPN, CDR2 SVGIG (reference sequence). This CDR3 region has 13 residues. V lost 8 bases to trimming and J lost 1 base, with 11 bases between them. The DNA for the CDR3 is TGTGCCAGGCGCACGGGGAACACCGGGGAGCTGTTTTTT. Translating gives CARRTGNTGELFF.

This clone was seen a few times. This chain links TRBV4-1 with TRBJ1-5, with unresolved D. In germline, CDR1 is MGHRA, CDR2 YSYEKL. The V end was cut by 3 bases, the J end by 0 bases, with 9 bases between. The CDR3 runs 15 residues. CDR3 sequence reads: CASSQREGSNQPQHF. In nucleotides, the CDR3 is TGCGCCAGCAGCCAGCGCGAGGGTAGCAATCAGCCCCAGCATTTT.

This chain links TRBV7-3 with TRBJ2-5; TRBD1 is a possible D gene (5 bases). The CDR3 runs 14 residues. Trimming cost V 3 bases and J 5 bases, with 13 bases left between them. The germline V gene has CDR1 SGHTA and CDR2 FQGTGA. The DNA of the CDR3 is TGTGCCAGCAGCTTGTCAGGGCAAAGCGAGACCCAGTACTTC. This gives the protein CASSLSGQSETQYF.

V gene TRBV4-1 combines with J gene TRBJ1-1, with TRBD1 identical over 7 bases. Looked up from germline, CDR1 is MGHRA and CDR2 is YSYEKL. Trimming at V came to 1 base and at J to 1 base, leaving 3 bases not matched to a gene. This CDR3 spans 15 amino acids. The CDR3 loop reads CASSQGQGPNTEAFF. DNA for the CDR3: TGCGCCAGCAGCCAAGGACAGGGCCCGAACACTGAAGCTTTCTTT.

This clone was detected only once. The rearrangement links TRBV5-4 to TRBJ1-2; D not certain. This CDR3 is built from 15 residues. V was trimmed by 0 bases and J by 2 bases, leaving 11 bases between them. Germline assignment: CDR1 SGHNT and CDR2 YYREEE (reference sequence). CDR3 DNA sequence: TGTGCCAGCAGCTTGGATTTCGGGGTGAACTATGGCTACACCTTC. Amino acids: CASSLDFGVNYGYTF.

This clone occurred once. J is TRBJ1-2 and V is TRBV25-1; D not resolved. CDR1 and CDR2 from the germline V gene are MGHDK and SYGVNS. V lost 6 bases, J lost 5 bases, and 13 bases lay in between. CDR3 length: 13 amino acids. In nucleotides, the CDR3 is TGTGCCAGCAGCGCCCGGTCCCCGTATGGCTACACCTTC. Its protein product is CASSARSPYGYTF.

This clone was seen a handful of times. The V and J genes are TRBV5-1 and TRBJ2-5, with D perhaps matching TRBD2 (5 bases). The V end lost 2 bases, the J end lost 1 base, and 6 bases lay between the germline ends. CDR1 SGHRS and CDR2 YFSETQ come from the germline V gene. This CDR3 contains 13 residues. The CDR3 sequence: CASSLGLQETQYF. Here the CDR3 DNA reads TGCGCCAGCAGCTTAGGACTCCAAGAGACCCAGTACTTC.

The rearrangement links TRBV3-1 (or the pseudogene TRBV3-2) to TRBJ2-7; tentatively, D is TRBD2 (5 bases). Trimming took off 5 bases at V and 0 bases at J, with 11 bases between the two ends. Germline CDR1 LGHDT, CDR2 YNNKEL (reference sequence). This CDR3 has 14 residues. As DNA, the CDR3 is TGTGCCAGCAGCGTTAGCGTAGCCTCCTACGAGCAGTACTTC. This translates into CASSVSVASYEQYF.

The CDR3 sequence is CASSSGFYGYTF. For the CDR3, the DNA is TGTGCCAGCAGCTCAGGCTTTTATGGCTACACCTTC. The rearrangement joins TRBV5-4 to TRBJ1-2; D unresolved. Trimming took 3 bases from V and 5 from J, leaving 8 bases between them. CDR3 size: 12 residues. Germline V lookup: CDR1 SGHNT, CDR2 YYREEE (reference sequence).

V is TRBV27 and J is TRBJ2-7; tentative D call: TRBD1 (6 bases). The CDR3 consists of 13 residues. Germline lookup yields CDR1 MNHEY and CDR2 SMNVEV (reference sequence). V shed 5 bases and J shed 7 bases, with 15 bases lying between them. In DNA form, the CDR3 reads TGTGCCAGCAGTCCTTATTCCGACAGGGAGCAGTACTTC. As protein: CASSPYSDREQYF.

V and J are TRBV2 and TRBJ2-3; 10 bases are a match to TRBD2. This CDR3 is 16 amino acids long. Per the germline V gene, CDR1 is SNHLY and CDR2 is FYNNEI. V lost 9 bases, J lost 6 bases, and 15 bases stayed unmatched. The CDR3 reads CARGGLAGVLPDTQYF. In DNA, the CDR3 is TGTGCCAGAGGGGGCCTAGCGGGGGTTTTACCGGATACGCAGTATTTT. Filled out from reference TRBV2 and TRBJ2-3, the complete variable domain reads EPEVTQTPSHQVTQMGQEVILRCVPISNHLYFYWYRQILGQKVEFLVSFYNNEISEKSEIFDDQFSVERPDGSNFTLKIRSTKLEDSAMYFCARGGLAGVLPDTQYFGPGTRLTVL.

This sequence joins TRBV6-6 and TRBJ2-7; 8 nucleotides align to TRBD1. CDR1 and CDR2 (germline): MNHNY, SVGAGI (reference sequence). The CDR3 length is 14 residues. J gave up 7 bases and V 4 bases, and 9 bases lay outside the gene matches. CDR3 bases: TGTGCCAGCAGTTCCGGGACAGGAGCAAGTGAGCAGTACTTC. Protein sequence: CASSSGTGASEQYF.

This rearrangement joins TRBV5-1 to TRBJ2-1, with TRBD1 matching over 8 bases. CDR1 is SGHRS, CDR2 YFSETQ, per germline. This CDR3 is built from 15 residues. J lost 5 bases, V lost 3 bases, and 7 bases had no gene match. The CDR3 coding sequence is TGCGCCAGCAGCTCGCAGGGGGCCGAGCACAATGAGCAGTTCTTC. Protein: CASSSQGAEHNEQFF.

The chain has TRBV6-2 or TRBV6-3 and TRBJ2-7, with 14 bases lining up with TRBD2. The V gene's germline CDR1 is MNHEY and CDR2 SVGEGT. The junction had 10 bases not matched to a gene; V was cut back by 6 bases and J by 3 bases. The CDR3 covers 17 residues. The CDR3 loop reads CASSTGTSGSLGYEQYF. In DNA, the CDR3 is TGTGCCAGCAGCACCGGGACTAGCGGGAGTCTGGGCTACGAGCAGTACTTC.

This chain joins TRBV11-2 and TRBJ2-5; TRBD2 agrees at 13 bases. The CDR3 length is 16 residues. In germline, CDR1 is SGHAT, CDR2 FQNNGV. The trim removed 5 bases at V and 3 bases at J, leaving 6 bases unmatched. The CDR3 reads CASSPGTSGVEETQYF. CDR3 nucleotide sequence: TGTGCCAGCAGCCCCGGGACTAGCGGGGTAGAAGAGACCCAGTACTTC.

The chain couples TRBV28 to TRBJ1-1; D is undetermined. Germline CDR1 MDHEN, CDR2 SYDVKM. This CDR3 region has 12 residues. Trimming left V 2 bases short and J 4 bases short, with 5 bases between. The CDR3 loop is CASSLEFTEAFF. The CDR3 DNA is TGTGCCAGCAGTTTAGAGTTCACTGAAGCTTTCTTT.

The CDR3 is CASSPAAVNTEAFF. In DNA, the CDR3 is TGTGCCAGCTCACCAGCGGCAGTGAACACTGAAGCTTTCTTT. V is TRBV18 and J is TRBJ1-1; D gene ambiguous. V was shortened by 2 bases and J by 0 bases, with 7 bases between the two germline ends. The CDR3 covers 14 residues. CDR1 is KGHSH and CDR2 is LQKENI in the germline V gene.